Following are 20 T cell receptor beta chains from one sample sequenced in a study of cytomegalovirus exposure and HLA in healthy donors. PCR primers comprised 60 Vbeta and 13 Jbeta primers. The protocol was immunoSEQ multiplex PCR, while the TCRdb copy is restricted to in-frame clones and leaves out a portion. The repertoire holds approximately 200,000 clones, with 60% to 80% as singletons. The specimen was PBMCs. Receptor source: a man aged 18 to 30 in good health and CMV-seronegative.

The rearrangement links TRBV4-2 to TRBJ2-1; TRBD2 aligns across 8 bases. Per the germline V gene, CDR1 is LGHNA and CDR2 is YNFKEQ. V was clipped by 5 bases and J by 5 bases; unmatched bases: 8. CDR3 size: 15 residues. CDR3 bases: TGTGCCAGCAGCTCCGGGACTAGTAGCGACAATGAGCAGTTCTTC. Translation: CASSSGTSSDNEQFF.

This chain connects TRBV6-1 to TRBJ2-2; perhaps TRBD1 as D (6 bases). Germline-derived CDR1 and CDR2 are MNHNS and SASEGT. V gave up 6 bases and J gave up 0 bases, with 11 bases separating them. The CDR3 extends over 15 amino acids. CDR3: CASRPTGTNTGELFF. The CDR3 DNA reads TGTGCCAGCAGGCCGACAGGCACGAACACCGGGGAGCTGTTTTTT.

DNA for the CDR3: TGTGCCGGTATGCATCCCGGGACAGTGAACACTGAAGCTTTCTTT. It translates to CAGMHPGTVNTEAFF. The chain employs TRBV7-6 and TRBJ1-1; TRBD1 matches 7 bases. Unmatched junction bases numbered 12, after V lost 11 bases and J lost 0 bases. The germline gives CDR1 SGHVS, CDR2 FNYEAQ. This CDR3 has 15 residues. Full variable domain (outside the CDR3, taken from reference TRBV7-6 and TRBJ1-1): GAGVSQSPRYKVTKRGQDVALRCDPISGHVSLYWYRQALGQGPEFLTYFNYEAQQDKSGLPNDRFSAERPEGSISTLTIQRTEQRDSAMYRCAGMHPGTVNTEAFFGQGTRLTVV.

This clone was counted only a few times. The chain has TRBV7-8 and TRBJ2-7, with D possibly being TRBD2 (6 bases). Germline assignment: CDR1 SGHVS and CDR2 FQNEAQ. The V end lost 6 bases, the J end lost 0 bases, and 21 bases lay between the germline ends. The CDR3 length is 17 residues. The CDR3 DNA sequence: TGTGCCAGCAGGTCTAGAGGGCTGGGGGGTCCCTCCTACGAGCAGTACTTC. Translation gives CASRSRGLGGPSYEQYF.

The chain joins TRBV6-5 to TRBJ1-2; TRBD1 matches 8 bases. This CDR3 contains 14 residues. Germline V gives CDR1 MNHEY, CDR2 SVGAGI. Trimming at V came to 5 bases and at J to 6 bases, leaving 8 bases not matched to a gene. The CDR3 DNA is TGTGCCAGCAGTCATAGGACAGGGCCCAATGGCTACACCTTC. Amino acids: CASSHRTGPNGYTF.

This clone came up once. This chain connects TRBV2 to TRBJ2-5; tentative D call: TRBD2 (5 bases). The DNA matches TRBJ2-7 better at its end, which makes the J call doubtful. Looked up from germline, CDR1 is SNHLY and CDR2 is FYNNEI. CDR3 length: 14 residues. This chain's CDR3 is CASSEEGTSYEQYF. The CDR3 nucleotides read TGTGCCAGCAGTGAAGAGGGAACTAGCTACGAGCAGTACTTC.

The CDR3 sequence: CASSHDQGAEAFF. DNA of the CDR3: TGTGCCAGCAGCCATGATCAGGGGGCTGAAGCTTTCTTT. The chain employs TRBV13 and TRBJ1-1; TRBD1 aligns across 7 bases. V dropped 5 bases and J dropped 6; count of bases not matched to a gene: 6. CDR1 and CDR2 (germline): PRHDT, FYEKMQ (reference sequence). This CDR3 spans 13 amino acids.

The chain employs TRBV5-6 and TRBJ2-7, with 9 bases that match TRBD1. Germline V gene lookup returns CDR1 SGHDT and CDR2 YYEEEE. CDR3 size: 16 residues. V lost 4 bases, J lost 6 bases, and 14 bases stayed unmatched. The CDR3 DNA follows: TGTGCCAGCAGCAAGGAGGTCGGGACAGGGTCCGGCGAGCAGTACTTC. Its translation is CASSKEVGTGSGEQYF.

This clone was found a few times. The rearrangement uses TRBV5-4 and TRBJ1-2, with 9 bases that match TRBD1. There are 18 residues in the CDR3. Germline-derived CDR1 and CDR2 are SGHNT and YYREEE (reference sequence). Trimming removed 6 bases from V and 6 bases from J; junction bases left unmatched: 21. The CDR3 protein is CASNLPPGQGPPRDGYTF. CDR3 DNA: TGTGCCAGCAACCTTCCTCCGGGACAGGGCCCTCCCCGGGATGGCTACACCTTC.

This clone was found once. The V gene is TRBV10-3, the J gene TRBJ2-5; TRBD2 matches 12 bases. Trimming cost V 4 bases and J 10 bases; bases outside gene matches: 1. CDR1 and CDR2 from the germline V gene are ENHRY and SYGVKD. CDR3 length: 12 amino acids. The CDR3 sequence is CAISGTSGDQYF. CDR3 nucleotide sequence: TGTGCCATCAGTGGGACTAGCGGGGACCAGTACTTC.

The rearrangement joins TRBV19 to TRBJ2-5, with D perhaps TRBD1 (6 bases). Looked up from germline, CDR1 is LNHDA and CDR2 is SQIVND (reference sequence). This CDR3 is built from 13 residues. V was cut by 1 base and J by 4 bases, with 7 bases left in between. The DNA of the CDR3 is TGTGCCAGTAGTATAGCAGGGGCAGAGACCCAGTACTTC. Protein product: CASSIAGAETQYF.

V and J are TRBV10-3 and TRBJ1-1, with D maybe TRBD1 (5 bases). The CDR3 loop spans 11 amino acids. Between the trimmed V and J ends, which lost 4 bases and 10 bases, there was a span of 10 bases. Germline CDR1 and CDR2: ENHRY and SYGVKD. CDR3 in DNA: TGTGCCATCAGTGGAGAAGGGGTAGCTTTCTTT. It encodes CAISGEGVAFF.

The genes are TRBV13 and TRBJ1-1, with D unresolved. Germline V CDR1 and CDR2: PRHDT, FYEKMQ (reference sequence). V shed 5 bases and J shed 6 bases, with 13 bases lying between them. CDR3 length equals 13 residues. The CDR3 DNA is TGTGCCAGCAGCGGTCCCGGGAGGGCTGAAGCTTTCTTT. Residues: CASSGPGRAEAFF.

This chain uses TRBV11-2 with TRBJ1-2; D may be TRBD1 (5 bases). This CDR3 spans 14 amino acids. Germline V gene data show CDR1 as SGHAT and CDR2 as FQNNGV. V was pared by 5 bases and J by 2 bases, with 12 bases between. CDR3 in amino acids: CASSPYGGNYGYTF. CDR3 nucleotides: TGTGCCAGCAGCCCCTATGGGGGGAACTATGGCTACACCTTC.

The rearrangement uses TRBV5-1 and TRBJ2-7; 7 bases map to TRBD1. Germline CDR1 is SGHRS and CDR2 is YFSETQ. V shed 3 bases and J 2 bases; nucleotides not matched to a gene: 5. The CDR3 totals 14 residues. CDR3: CASSSGQVAYEQYF. As DNA, the CDR3 is TGCGCCAGCAGCTCAGGACAGGTAGCCTACGAGCAGTACTTC.

The V call is TRBV4-2, the J call TRBJ1-2; D is possibly TRBD1 (6 bases). The CDR3 contains 15 residues. Germline V gene lookup returns CDR1 LGHNA and CDR2 YNFKEQ. V was shortened by 0 bases and J by 5 bases, with 13 bases between the two germline ends. CDR3 in DNA: TGTGCCAGCAGCCAAGATGAACAGGGATTTTATGGCTACACCTTC. Translated: CASSQDEQGFYGYTF.

This clone was found a few times. The chain joins TRBV5-6 to TRBJ1-1, with a tentative D call TRBD1 (6 bases). The CDR3 is 16 residues long. V lost 0 bases, J lost 1 base, and 13 bases lay in between. The germline CDR1 and CDR2 sequences are SGHDT and YYEEEE. The CDR3 loop reads CASSLDLGARNTEAFF. Here the CDR3 DNA reads TGTGCCAGCAGCTTGGACCTGGGGGCGAGGAACACTGAAGCTTTCTTT.

The chain links TRBV4-1 to TRBJ1-1; possibly TRBD1 for D (6 bases). Trimming shortened V by 0 bases and J by 5 bases, and 13 bases separated the two germline ends. Germline V CDR1 and CDR2: MGHRA, YSYEKL. This CDR3 comprises 15 residues. CDR3 bases: TGCGCCAGCAGCCAAGATCAGGGGCCGGGGACTGAAGCTTTCTTT. Its translation is CASSQDQGPGTEAFF.

The rearrangement joins TRBV9 to TRBJ2-1; TRBD2 matches at 8 bases. After removal of 3 bases from V and 4 bases from J, the junction contained 6 bases not matched to a gene. The CDR3 runs 15 residues. From germline, CDR1 is SGDLS and CDR2 YYNGEE. The CDR3 loop is CASSAGTSGYNEQFF. The CDR3 nucleotides read TGTGCCAGCAGCGCAGGGACTAGTGGGTACAATGAGCAGTTCTTC. Full variable domain (outside the CDR3, taken from reference TRBV9 and TRBJ2-1): DSGVTQTPKHLITATGQRVTLRCSPRSGDLSVYWYQQSLDQGLQFLIQYYNGEERAKGNILERFSAQQFPDLHSELNLSSLELGDSALYFCASSAGTSGYNEQFFGPGTRLTVL.

The rearrangement joins TRBV10-3 to TRBJ1-3; D might be TRBD1 (6 bases). The length of the CDR3 is 15 residues. Germline-derived CDR1 and CDR2 are ENHRY and SYGVKD. CDR3 in amino acids: CASWGPESSGNTIYF. CDR3 nucleotides: TGTGCGTCCTGGGGGCCCGAGTCCTCTGGAAACACCATATATTTT.